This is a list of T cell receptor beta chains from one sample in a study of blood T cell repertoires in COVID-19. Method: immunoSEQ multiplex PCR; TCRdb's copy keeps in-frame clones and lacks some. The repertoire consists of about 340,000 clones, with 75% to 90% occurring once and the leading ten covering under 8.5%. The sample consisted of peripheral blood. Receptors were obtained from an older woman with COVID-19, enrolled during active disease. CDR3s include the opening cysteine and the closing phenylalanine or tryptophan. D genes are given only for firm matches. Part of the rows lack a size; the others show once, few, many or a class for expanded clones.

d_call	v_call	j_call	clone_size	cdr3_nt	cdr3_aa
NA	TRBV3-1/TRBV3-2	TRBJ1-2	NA	TGTGCCAGCAGCCAAGGGCCCGCTAACTATGGCTACACCTTC	CASSQGPANYGYTF
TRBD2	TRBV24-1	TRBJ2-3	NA	TGTGCCACCAGTGACTCACCACGGGGACTAGCGGGGGGCCCAAACACCACAGATACGCAGTATTTT	CATSDSPRGLAGGPNTTDTQYF
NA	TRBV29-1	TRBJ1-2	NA	TGCAGCGTTAATGACAGGCTCGACTTCTATGGCTACACCTTC	CSVNDRLDFYGYTF
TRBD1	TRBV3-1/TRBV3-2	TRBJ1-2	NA	TGTGCCAGCAGCCGAGCCAGGGACAGATCATATGGCTACACCTTC	CASSRARDRSYGYTF
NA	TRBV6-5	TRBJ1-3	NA	TGTGCCAGCAGCTTCTCATGGGGGGCTGGAAACACCATATATTTT	CASSFSWGAGNTIYF
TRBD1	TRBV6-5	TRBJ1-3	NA	TGTGCCAGCAGTACAGGGGGCAATTATGGAAACACCATATATTTT	CASSTGGNYGNTIYF
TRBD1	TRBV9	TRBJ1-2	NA	TGTGCCAGCTGGTCAGGGGACAGAGATGGCTACACCTTC	CASWSGDRDGYTF
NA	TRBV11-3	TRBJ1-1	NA	TGTGCCAGCAGCTTAGAAAGGGGAAACACTGAAGCTTTCTTT	CASSLERGNTEAFF
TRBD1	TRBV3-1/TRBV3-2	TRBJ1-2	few	TGTGCCAGCAGCCCTCCGGGACAGGGGTGGCGCGGCTACACCTTC	CASSPPGQGWRGYTF
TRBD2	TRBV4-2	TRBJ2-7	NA	TGTGCCAGCAGCCAAGATGCGGGGGGCTTCTCCTACGAGCAGTACTTC	CASSQDAGGFSYEQYF
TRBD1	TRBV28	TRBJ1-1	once	TGTGCCAGCAGCACTCCGGGACAGGGTTACACTGAAGCTTTCTTT	CASSTPGQGYTEAFF
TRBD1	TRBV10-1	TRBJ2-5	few	TGCGCCAGCAGTCCGGGACAGCCCCAAGAGACCCAGTACTTC	CASSPGQPQETQYF
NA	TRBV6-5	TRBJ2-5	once	TGTGCCAGCAGTTTCCAGGGAAGCCAGTACTTC	CASSFQGSQYF
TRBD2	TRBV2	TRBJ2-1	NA	TGTGCCAGCAGTGAAGTTAGGGCTAGCGGGGAGGTTGAGCAGTTCTTC	CASSEVRASGEVEQFF
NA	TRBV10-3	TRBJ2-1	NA	TGTGCCATCAGTGAAGCAGTGGCGGGCTACAATGAGCAGTTCTTC	CAISEAVAGYNEQFF
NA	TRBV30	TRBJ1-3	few	TGTGCCTGGACCCTGCAGGGAAGTGGAAACACCATATATTTT	CAWTLQGSGNTIYF
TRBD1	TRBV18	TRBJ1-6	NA	TGTGCCAGCTCAATCTCCCTAACAGGGGGCAGTAATTCACCCCTCCACTTT	CASSISLTGGSNSPLHF
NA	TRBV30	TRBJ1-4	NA	TGTGCCTGGAGTGTTTCCAGGGCGGAAAAACTGTTTTTT	CAWSVSRAEKLFF
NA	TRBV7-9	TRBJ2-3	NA	TGTGCCAGCAGCTCCAGCGTACTCTCTAGCACAGATACGCAGTATTTT	CASSSSVLSSTDTQYF
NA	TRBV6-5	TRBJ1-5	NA	TGTGCCAGCAGTTCCCAACTACTTCAGCCCCAGCATTTT	CASSSQLLQPQHF
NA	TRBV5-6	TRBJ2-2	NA	TGTGCCAGCAGCTTGGGGGCCCCGAACACCGGGGAGCTGTTTTTT	CASSLGAPNTGELFF
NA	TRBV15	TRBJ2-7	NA	TGTGCCACCAGCAGAGGTGGCAGGCTAACCTACGAGCAGTACTTC	CATSRGGRLTYEQYF
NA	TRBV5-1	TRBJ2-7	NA	TGCGCCAGCAGCTTATTCTCATTGGGCAGGGGCTCCTACGAGCAGTACTTC	CASSLFSLGRGSYEQYF